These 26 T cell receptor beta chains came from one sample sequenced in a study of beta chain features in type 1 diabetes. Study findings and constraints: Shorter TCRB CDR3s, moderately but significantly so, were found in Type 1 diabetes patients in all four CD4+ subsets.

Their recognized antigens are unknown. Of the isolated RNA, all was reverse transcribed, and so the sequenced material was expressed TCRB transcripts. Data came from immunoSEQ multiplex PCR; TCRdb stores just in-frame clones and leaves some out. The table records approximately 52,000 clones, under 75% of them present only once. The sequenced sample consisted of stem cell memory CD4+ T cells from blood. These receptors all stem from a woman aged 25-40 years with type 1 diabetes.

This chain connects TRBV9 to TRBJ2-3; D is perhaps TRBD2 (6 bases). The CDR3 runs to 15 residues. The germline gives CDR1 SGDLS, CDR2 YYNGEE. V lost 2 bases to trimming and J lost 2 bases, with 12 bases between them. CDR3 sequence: CASSVTGSYTDTQYF. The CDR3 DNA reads TGTGCCAGCAGCGTTACCGGGAGTTACACAGATACGCAGTATTTT.

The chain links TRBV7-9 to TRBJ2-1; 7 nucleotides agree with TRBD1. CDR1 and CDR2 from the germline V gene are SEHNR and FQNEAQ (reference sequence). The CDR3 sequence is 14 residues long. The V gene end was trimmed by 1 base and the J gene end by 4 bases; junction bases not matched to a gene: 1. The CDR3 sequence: CASSLEGQYNEQFF. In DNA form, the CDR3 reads TGTGCCAGCAGCTTAGAGGGACAGTACAATGAGCAGTTCTTC.

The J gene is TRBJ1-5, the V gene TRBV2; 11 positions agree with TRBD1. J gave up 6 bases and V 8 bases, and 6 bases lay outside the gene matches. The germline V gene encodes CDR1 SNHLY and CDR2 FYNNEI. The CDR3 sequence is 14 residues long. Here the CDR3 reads CASGGTGGLQPQHF. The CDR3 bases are TGTGCCAGCGGCGGGACAGGGGGTCTTCAGCCCCAGCATTTT. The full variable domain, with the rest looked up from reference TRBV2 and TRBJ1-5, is EPEVTQTPSHQVTQMGQEVILRCVPISNHLYFYWYRQILGQKVEFLVSFYNNEISEKSEIFDDQFSVERPDGSNFTLKIRSTKLEDSAMYFCASGGTGGLQPQHFGDGTRLSIL.

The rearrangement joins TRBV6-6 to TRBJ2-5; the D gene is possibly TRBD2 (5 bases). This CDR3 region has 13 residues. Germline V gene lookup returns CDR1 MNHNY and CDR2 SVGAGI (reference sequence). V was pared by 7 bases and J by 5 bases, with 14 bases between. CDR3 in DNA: TGTGCCAGCATGGACGGGGTACGGGAGACCCAGTACTTC. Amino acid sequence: CASMDGVRETQYF.

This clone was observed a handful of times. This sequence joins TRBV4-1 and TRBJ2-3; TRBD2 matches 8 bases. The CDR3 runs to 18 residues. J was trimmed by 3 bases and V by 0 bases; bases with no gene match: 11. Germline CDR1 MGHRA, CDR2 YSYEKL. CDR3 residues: CASSQDIREGIGTDTQYF. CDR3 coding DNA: TGCGCCAGCAGCCAAGATATACGGGAGGGTATCGGTACAGATACGCAGTATTTT.

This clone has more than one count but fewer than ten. CDR3: CASSLFGDTGELFF. CDR3 nucleotides: TGCGCCAGCAGCTTGTTCGGGGACACCGGGGAGCTGTTTTTT. V and J are TRBV5-1 and TRBJ2-2; D might be TRBD2 (5 bases). This CDR3 contains 14 residues. The V end lost 1 base, the J end lost 3 bases, and 7 bases lay between the germline ends. Per the germline V gene, CDR1 is SGHRS and CDR2 is YFSETQ.

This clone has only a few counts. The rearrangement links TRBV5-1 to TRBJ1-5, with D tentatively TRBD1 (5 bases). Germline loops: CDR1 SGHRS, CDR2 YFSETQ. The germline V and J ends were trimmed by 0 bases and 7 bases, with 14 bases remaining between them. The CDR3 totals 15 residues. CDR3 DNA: TGCGCCAGCAGCTTGGAACCGGGGGGAAAACAGCCCCAGCATTTT. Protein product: CASSLEPGGKQPQHF.

The CDR3 loop is CASSGGQGTYNEQFF. DNA of the CDR3: TGCGCCAGCAGTGGGGGACAGGGTACCTACAATGAGCAGTTCTTC. This rearrangement joins TRBV10-1 to TRBJ2-1; 9 nucleotides line up with TRBD1. This CDR3 has 15 residues. V lost 4 bases and J lost 2; bases outside the gene matches: 3. The germline V gene has CDR1 WNHNN and CDR2 SYGVQD (reference sequence).

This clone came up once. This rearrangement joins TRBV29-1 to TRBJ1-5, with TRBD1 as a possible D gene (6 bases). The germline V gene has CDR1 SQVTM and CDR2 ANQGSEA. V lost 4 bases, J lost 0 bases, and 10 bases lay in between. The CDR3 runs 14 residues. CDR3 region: CSVADRNSNQPQHF. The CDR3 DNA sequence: TGCAGCGTTGCCGACAGGAATAGCAATCAGCCCCAGCATTTT. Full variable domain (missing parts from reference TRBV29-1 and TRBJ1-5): SAVISQKPSRDICQRGTSLTIQCQVDSQVTMMFWYRQQPGQSLTLIATANQGSEATYESGFVIDKFPISRPNLTFSTLTVSNMSPEDSSIYLCSVADRNSNQPQHFGDGTRLSIL.

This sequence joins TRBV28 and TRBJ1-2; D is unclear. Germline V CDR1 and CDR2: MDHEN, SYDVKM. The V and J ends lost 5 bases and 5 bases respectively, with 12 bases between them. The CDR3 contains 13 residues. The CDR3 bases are TGTGCCAGCAGTGTCGACTTCCTTTATGGCTACACCTTC. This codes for CASSVDFLYGYTF.

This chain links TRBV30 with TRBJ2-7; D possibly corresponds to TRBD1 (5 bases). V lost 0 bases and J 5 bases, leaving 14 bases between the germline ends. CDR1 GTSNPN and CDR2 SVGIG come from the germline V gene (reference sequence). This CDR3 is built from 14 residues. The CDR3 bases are TGTGCCTGGAGTGTACCAGGGTTTGACAACGAGCAGTACTTC. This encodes CAWSVPGFDNEQYF.

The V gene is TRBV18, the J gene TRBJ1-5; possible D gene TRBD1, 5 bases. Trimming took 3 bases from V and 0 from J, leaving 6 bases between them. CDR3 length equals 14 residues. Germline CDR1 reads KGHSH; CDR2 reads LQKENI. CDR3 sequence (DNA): TGTGCCAGCTCACCGCAGGGTAGCAATCAGCCCCAGCATTTT. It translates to CASSPQGSNQPQHF.

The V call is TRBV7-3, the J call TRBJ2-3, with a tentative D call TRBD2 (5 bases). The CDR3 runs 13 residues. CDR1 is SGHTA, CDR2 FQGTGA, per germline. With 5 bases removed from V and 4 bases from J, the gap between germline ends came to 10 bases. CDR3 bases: TGTGCCAGCAGCCCGTTAGCGCCAGATACGCAGTATTTT. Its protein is CASSPLAPDTQYF.

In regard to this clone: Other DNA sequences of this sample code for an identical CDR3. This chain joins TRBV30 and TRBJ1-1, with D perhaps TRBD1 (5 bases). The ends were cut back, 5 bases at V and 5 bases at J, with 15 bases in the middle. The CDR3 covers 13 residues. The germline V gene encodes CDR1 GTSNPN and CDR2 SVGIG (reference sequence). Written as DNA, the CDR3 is TGTGCCTGGGGGCGGGGGAGTTGGACTGAAGCTTTCTTT. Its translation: CAWGRGSWTEAFF.

The CDR3 nucleotides are TGCAGCGTCCATCAGACAGGTTGGGGCTACACCTTC. Its protein product is CSVHQTGWGYTF. The V and J genes are TRBV29-1 and TRBJ1-2; tentative D call: TRBD1 (6 bases). V shed 6 bases and J shed 8 bases, with 16 bases lying between them. Per the germline V gene, CDR1 is SQVTM and CDR2 is ANQGSEA. The length of the CDR3 is 12 residues.

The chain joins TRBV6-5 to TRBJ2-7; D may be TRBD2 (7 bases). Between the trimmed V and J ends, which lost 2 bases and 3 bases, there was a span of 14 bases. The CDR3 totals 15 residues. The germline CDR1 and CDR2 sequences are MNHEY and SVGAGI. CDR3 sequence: CASSYGRDTGYEQYF. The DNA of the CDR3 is TGTGCCAGCAGTTACGGGAGGGACACGGGCTACGAGCAGTACTTC.

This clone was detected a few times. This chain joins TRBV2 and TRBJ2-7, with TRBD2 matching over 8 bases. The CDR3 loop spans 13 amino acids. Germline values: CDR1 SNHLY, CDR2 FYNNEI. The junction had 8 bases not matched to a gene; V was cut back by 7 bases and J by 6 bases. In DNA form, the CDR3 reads TGTGCCAGCAACGGGGCGGGAGGTCTCGAGCAGTACTTC. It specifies CASNGAGGLEQYF.

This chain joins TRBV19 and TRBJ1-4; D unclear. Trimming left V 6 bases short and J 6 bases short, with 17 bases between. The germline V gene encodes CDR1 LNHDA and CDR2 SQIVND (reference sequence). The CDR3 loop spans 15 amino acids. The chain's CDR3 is CASSSGRARDEKLFF. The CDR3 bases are TGTGCCAGTAGCAGCGGAAGGGCTCGGGATGAAAAACTGTTTTTT.

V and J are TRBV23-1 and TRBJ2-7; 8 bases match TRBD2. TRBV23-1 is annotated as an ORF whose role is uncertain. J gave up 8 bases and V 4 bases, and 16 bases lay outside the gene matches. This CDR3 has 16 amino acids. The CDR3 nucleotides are TGCGCCAGCAGTCGACTACTAGCGGCCTCTACTATGAAGCAGTACTTC. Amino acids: CASSRLLAASTMKQYF.

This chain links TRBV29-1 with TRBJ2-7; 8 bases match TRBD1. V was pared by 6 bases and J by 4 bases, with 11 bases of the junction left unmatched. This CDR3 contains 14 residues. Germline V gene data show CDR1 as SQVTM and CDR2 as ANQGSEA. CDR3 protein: CSVTPRQGSYEQYF. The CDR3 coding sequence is TGCAGCGTGACCCCGAGACAGGGGAGTTACGAGCAGTACTTC.

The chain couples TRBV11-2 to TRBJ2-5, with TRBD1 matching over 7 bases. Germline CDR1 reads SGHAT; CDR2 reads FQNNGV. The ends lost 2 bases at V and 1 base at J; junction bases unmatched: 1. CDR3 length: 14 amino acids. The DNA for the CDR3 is TGTGCCAGCAGCTTATACAGGGGCCAAGAGACCCAGTACTTC. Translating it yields CASSLYRGQETQYF.

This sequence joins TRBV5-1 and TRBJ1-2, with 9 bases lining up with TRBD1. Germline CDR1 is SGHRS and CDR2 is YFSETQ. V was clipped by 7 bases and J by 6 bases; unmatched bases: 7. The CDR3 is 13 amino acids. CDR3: CASGGTGMDGYTF. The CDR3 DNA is TGCGCCAGCGGAGGGACAGGGATGGATGGCTACACCTTC.

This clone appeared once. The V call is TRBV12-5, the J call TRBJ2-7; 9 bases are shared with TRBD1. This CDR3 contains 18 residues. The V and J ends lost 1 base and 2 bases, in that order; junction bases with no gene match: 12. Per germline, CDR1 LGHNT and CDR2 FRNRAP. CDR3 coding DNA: TGTGCTAGTGGTTTGGAGCCGGGACAGGGTCTCCCAACCTACGAGCAGTACTTC. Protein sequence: CASGLEPGQGLPTYEQYF. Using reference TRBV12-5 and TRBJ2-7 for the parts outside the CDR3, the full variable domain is DARVTQTPRHKVTEMGQEVTMRCQPILGHNTVFWYRQTMMQGLELLAYFRNRAPLDDSGMPKDRFSAEMPDATLATLKIQPSEPRDSAVYFCASGLEPGQGLPTYEQYFGPGTRLTVT.

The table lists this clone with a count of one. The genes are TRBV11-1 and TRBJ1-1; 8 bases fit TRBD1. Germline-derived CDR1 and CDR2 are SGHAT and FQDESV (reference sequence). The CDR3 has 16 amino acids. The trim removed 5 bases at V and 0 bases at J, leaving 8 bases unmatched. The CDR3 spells CASSPGQGGMNTEAFF. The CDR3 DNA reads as TGTGCCAGCAGCCCCGGACAGGGTGGGATGAACACTGAAGCTTTCTTT.

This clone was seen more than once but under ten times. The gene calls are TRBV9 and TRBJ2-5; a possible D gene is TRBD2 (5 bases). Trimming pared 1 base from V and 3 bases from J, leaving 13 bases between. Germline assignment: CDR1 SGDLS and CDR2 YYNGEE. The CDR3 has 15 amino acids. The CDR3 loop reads CASSVRVGVEETQYF. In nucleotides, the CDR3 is TGTGCCAGCAGCGTAAGGGTCGGGGTGGAAGAGACCCAGTACTTC.

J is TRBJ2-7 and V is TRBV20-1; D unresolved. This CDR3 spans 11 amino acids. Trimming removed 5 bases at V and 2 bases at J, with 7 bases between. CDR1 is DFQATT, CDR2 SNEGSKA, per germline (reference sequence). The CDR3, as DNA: TGCAGTGCTGCTAAAGCCTACGAGCAGTACTTC. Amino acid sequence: CSAAKAYEQYF.